This T cell receptor (beta chain) was recorded in a study of blood T cell repertoires in COVID-19 (dated by TCRdb to 2020 to 2022). At the level of the whole study: The collaborator samples originated in the United States, Italy and Spain and spanned the acute and convalescent phases of COVID-19. Sample metadata almost always included a de-identified subject ID, COVID-19 status, age in years and sex. A freely available public database, intended as a resource for researchers studying the immune response to SARS-CoV-2, is where the repertoires were released. Subjects who had been exposed to COVID-19, were actively infected with it, or had recovered from it provided the deeply sampled blood TCRbeta repertoires that made up the dataset. Where HLA class I and class II types were available, the types were taken from metadata supplied by the sample provider, not from assay-based typing. Samples were obtained from the ongoing ImmuneRACE study (first 160 participants) and from 1,254 subjects provided by 6 global collaborators. The material from the prospective study consisted of cDNA or gDNA derived from T cells, B-cell-depleted T cells, or PBMCs. Findings and caveats that apply to the study as a whole: Clinical and demographic metadata were provided uncurated, with the amount varying by source and participant.

The collaborating institutions used their own protocols to collect whole blood in K2EDTA tubes. Collaborator samples were shipped for TCRbeta analysis as frozen whole blood, isolated PBMCs, or DNA extracted from either sample type. TCRbeta CDR3 regions were amplified from genomic DNA using the immunoSEQ Assay, a bias-controlled multiplex PCR. On the study's bioinformatics: The number of nucleated cells in each sample was estimated by amplification of reference gene primers within the assay. Sequence reads were collapsed and filtered to measure the absolute abundance of every unique TCRbeta CDR3 rearrangement. Productive Simpson clonality was computed per sample as the square root of Simpson's diversity index over productive rearrangements. The immuneACCESS repertoire file appears here via TCRdb, limited to in-frame rearrangements. These files lack a portion of the clones; in checked studies, under half of the deficit traces to unresolved V genes, and the cause of the others is not known. D and trimming come from the DNA, and the V and J calls and clone size come from that table. This sample holds roughly 130,000 clones; 65% to 85% were observed only once. The ten largest clones represent roughly 1.9% of the sample.

Concerning this clone: Its recognized antigen is unknown. Base qualities were left out, and no much larger clone turns up one base away.

The sequencing sample was made of peripheral blood. The receptor was isolated from a man between 65 and 85 years old with acute or convalescent COVID-19.

DNA sequence: TGTGCCAGCAGACAGGGCCCTGGAAACACCATATATTTT. The resulting protein is CASRQGPGNTIYF. The chain uses TRBV5-8 and TRBJ1-3; the D segment could be TRBD1, given 6 matching bases. V drops 5 bases and J drops 2 bases, leaving 8 bases in between. From the cysteine through the phenylalanine, the CDR3 covers 13 amino acids. CDR3 DNA is the only sequence kept; it has 39 bases, read in frame from the first base. Looking up the germline V gene yields CDR1 SGHTS and CDR2 YDEGEE. Outside the CDR3, residues come from the reference TRBV5-8 and TRBJ1-3 proteins, so the full variable domain is: EAGVTQSPTHLIKTRGQQATLRCSPISGHTSVYWYQQALGLGLQFLLWYDEGEERNRGNFPPRFSGRQFPNYSSELNVNALELEDSALYLCASRQGPGNTIYFGEGSWLTVV.